This entry describes one T cell receptor beta chain. The antigen is not known. This may come from a read error, since a much larger clone is one base off. The CDR3 length is 13 residues. Germline-derived CDR1 and CDR2 are MNHEY and SVGAGI. Using a J-beta primer mix together with a sample-barcoded 5' primer, a second PCR was run for roughly 6 to 11 cycles. TCRdb reprocessed the 5' RACE reads via MiXCR and lists one record per CDR3 protein. The table has 850,000 to 950,000 distinct CDR3 sequences, 29% seen once. The sample originates from a study of blood T cells in healthy people across ages. Overall study results and limits: Diversity figures based on one million T cells were deemed too low.

This TCR was sampled from a woman older than 75 in good health. The gene calls are TRBV6-5 and TRBJ2-3, with a weak D call TRBD2 (6 bases). The sequenced sample was blood. As DNA, the CDR3 is TGTGCCAGCAGCACGGGACTGGGGGATATGCAGTATTTT. Encoded protein: CASSTGLGDMQYF.